A selection of T cell receptor beta chains follows, all from one sample in a study of blood T cell repertoires in COVID-19. Here immunoSEQ multiplex PCR was the method, and the copy in TCRdb shows in-frame clones only, minus some. Of hundreds of thousands of clones in the sample, roughly 85% were seen once. Material: peripheral blood. The receptors here all came from a man aged 45-65 years with COVID-19, enrolled during active disease. Both conserved end residues are part of each CDR3. D genes are given only for firm matches. Clone size is not always given. Where it is, it says once, few, many or a class for expanded clones.

d_call,j_call,clone_size,v_call,cdr3_nt,cdr3_aa
-,TRBJ2-2,once,TRBV9,TGTGCCAGCAGCGTAGCGAGCCAGGGTTATACCGGGGAGCTGTTTTTT,CASSVASQGYTGELFF
TRBD1,TRBJ2-3,-,TRBV19,TGTGCCAGTAGTATAAGGAGGACAGGTAGAATCACAGATACGCAGTATTTT,CASSIRRTGRITDTQYF
-,TRBJ1-5,-,TRBV27,TGTGCCAGCAGGCCCGGGTTTAATCAGCCCCAGCATTTT,CASRPGFNQPQHF
TRBD2,TRBJ2-1,-,TRBV5-4,TGTGCCAGCACCAAAATGACTAGCGGGGGCCTCAATGAGCAGTTCTTC,CASTKMTSGGLNEQFF
TRBD1,TRBJ2-2,-,TRBV9,TGTGCCAGCAGCATTACAGGGGGCCGGACCGGGGAGCTGTTTTTT,CASSITGGRTGELFF
-,TRBJ1-1,-,TRBV5-1,TGCGCCAGCATGCCGGGGGGACTGAACACTGAAGCTTTCTTT,CASMPGGLNTEAFF
TRBD1,TRBJ1-2,-,TRBV6-4,TGTGCCAGCAGTAAGGGGGCTGGAAGTGGTGGCTACACCTTC,CASSKGAGSGGYTF
TRBD2,TRBJ2-3,few,TRBV7-3,TGTGCCAGCAGCCTTTCCGGGACTAGTGGTACAGATACGCAGTATTTT,CASSLSGTSGTDTQYF
-,TRBJ1-2,-,TRBV28,TGTGCCAGCAGTTTATGGACAGTCTATGGCTACACCTTC,CASSLWTVYGYTF
-,TRBJ1-4,once,TRBV19,TGTGCCAGTAATTCACAACGGGGTGAAAAACTGTTTTTT,CASNSQRGEKLFF
TRBD2,TRBJ2-7,few,TRBV4-1,TGCGCCAGCAGCAAAGGGCGGGAGGCCTACGAGCAGTACTTC,CASSKGREAYEQYF
-,TRBJ2-7,few,TRBV11-2,TGTGCCAGCAGCTTTCCCCCGGTGGGGAGGCCAAGCGCATACGAGCAGTACTTC,CASSFPPVGRPSAYEQYF
TRBD1,TRBJ1-1,-,TRBV12-3/TRBV12-4,TGTGCCAGCAGTATCGGACAGGGGGTTGAAGCTTTCTTT,CASSIGQGVEAFF
TRBD1,TRBJ1-2,-,TRBV3-1/TRBV3-2,TGTGCCAGCAGCCAAAGGACCGGGACAGTGGGCTATGGCTACACCTTC,CASSQRTGTVGYGYTF
TRBD1,TRBJ2-5,-,TRBV29-1,TGCAGCGTCCTGACAGGGCAAGAGACCCAGTACTTC,CSVLTGQETQYF
TRBD2,TRBJ2-7,-,TRBV19,TGTGCCAGTACCCTTGTCGGGTCGGGAGGAAGCGAGCAGTACTTC,CASTLVGSGGSEQYF
-,TRBJ2-2,-,TRBV28,TGTGCCAGCAGTTCAAACGGGAACACCGGGGAGCTGTTTTTT,CASSSNGNTGELFF
-,TRBJ2-5,few,TRBV29-1,TGCAGCGTCACACCGGGTGCGGGGGAGACCCAGTACTTC,CSVTPGAGETQYF
-,TRBJ2-7,-,TRBV10-2,TGCGCCAGCAGTGAAACCGGCGAGCAGTACTTC,CASSETGEQYF
TRBD1,TRBJ1-1,-,TRBV7-2,TGTGCCAGCAGCTTAGTGGACAGGGGTGACACTGAAGCTTTCTTT,CASSLVDRGDTEAFF
-,TRBJ2-1,-,TRBV28,TGTGCCAGCAGTTTTCCCTCCACTAGCAGAAACTACAATGAGCAGTTCTTC,CASSFPSTSRNYNEQFF
-,TRBJ1-6,-,TRBV2,TGTGCCAGCAATTCGAGAGGGTCCGATTCACCCCTCCACTTT,CASNSRGSDSPLHF
TRBD1,TRBJ1-5,-,TRBV6-1,TGTGCCAGCAGTGATCAAACAGGGGGTAGTAGAAGCAATCAGCCCCAGCATTTT,CASSDQTGGSRSNQPQHF
TRBD2,TRBJ2-2,-,TRBV9,TGTGCCAGCAGCGTGGGACTAGCCTACGGGGAGCTGTTTTTT,CASSVGLAYGELFF
-,TRBJ2-7,-,TRBV6-5,TGTGCCAGCAGTTTGGACAGCCGCTACGAGCAGTACTTC,CASSLDSRYEQYF
-,TRBJ1-2,-,TRBV7-2,TGTGCCAGCAGCTTCGTACAGAACTATGGCTACACCTTC,CASSFVQNYGYTF
TRBD1,TRBJ2-7,-,TRBV7-8,TGTGCCAGCAGACGGGACAGCTCCTACGAGCAGTACTTC,CASRRDSSYEQYF